This passage covers 25 T cell receptor beta chains from one sample sequenced in a study of memory CD4+ T cells and cytomegalovirus serostatus. Libraries were prepared by immunoSEQ multiplex PCR; TCRdb keeps only in-frame clonotypes and omits some of them. Of over 65,000 clones in the sample, 76% are singletons; the top ten hold roughly 5%. The sort gate was single viable CD3+CD4+CD8-CD45RO+ cells for memory CD4+ T cells. The sequenced sample consisted of memory CD4+ T cells from blood. The origin of the receptors is an adult in good health and CMV-seropositive.

V gene TRBV6-5 combines with J gene TRBJ1-3, with D perhaps TRBD1 (5 bases). CDR3 length: 15 residues. Per the germline V gene, CDR1 is MNHEY and CDR2 is SVGAGI. The germline V and J ends were trimmed by 0 bases and 4 bases, with 10 bases remaining between them. The CDR3 DNA follows: TGTGCCAGCAGTTACTCCGGGCAGGGAGGAAACACCATATATTTT. Protein: CASSYSGQGGNTIYF.

The chain links TRBV25-1 to TRBJ1-2; D is ambiguous. From germline, CDR1 is MGHDK and CDR2 SYGVNS. The CDR3 totals 13 residues. Trimming pared 2 bases from V and 2 bases from J, leaving 6 bases between. The CDR3 region is CASSEKYNYGYTF. DNA of the CDR3: TGTGCCAGCAGTGAAAAGTACAACTATGGCTACACCTTC.

This chain uses TRBV4-3 with TRBJ2-4, with 9 bases identical to TRBD2. The CDR3 loop spans 18 amino acids. Per germline, CDR1 LGHNA and CDR2 YSLEER. The V and J ends lost 1 base and 0 bases, in that order; junction bases with no gene match: 7. CDR3 DNA sequence: TGCGCCAGCAGCCAAGGGACTAGCGAAAACCCAGCCAAAAACATTCAGTACTTC. It is translated as CASSQGTSENPAKNIQYF.

The genes are TRBV13 and TRBJ2-3; possible D gene TRBD2, 6 bases. This CDR3 contains 14 residues. Looked up from germline, CDR1 is PRHDT and CDR2 is FYEKMQ (reference sequence). Trimming cost V 2 bases and J 3 bases, with 9 bases left between them. The CDR3 spells CASSLSGTTDTQYF. DNA of the CDR3: TGTGCCAGCAGCTTAAGTGGGACTACAGATACGCAGTATTTT.

The chain is built from TRBV19 and TRBJ1-2; possible D gene TRBD1, 6 bases. The ends were cut back, 3 bases at V and 0 bases at J, with 11 bases in the middle. CDR3 length equals 15 residues. CDR1 is LNHDA and CDR2 is SQIVND in the germline V gene (reference sequence). CDR3 sequence (DNA): TGTGCCAGTAGTATCGTACAGGGAGCTAACTATGGCTACACCTTC. It yields the protein CASSIVQGANYGYTF.

The rearrangement uses TRBV4-3 and TRBJ2-7; 8 bases map to TRBD1. The CDR3 runs to 13 residues. The V gene end was trimmed by 6 bases and the J gene end by 3 bases; junction bases not matched to a gene: 4. Germline V gives CDR1 LGHNA, CDR2 YSLEER. In nucleotides, the CDR3 is TGCGCCAGCAGTCGGGACAGGCGCTACGAGCAGTACTTC. Translating gives CASSRDRRYEQYF.

This chain joins TRBV7-2 and TRBJ1-2, with D tentatively TRBD1 (5 bases). V lost 0 bases and J lost 5, with 10 bases in between. The CDR3 has 14 amino acids. Germline CDR1 SGHTA, CDR2 FQGNSA. In DNA form, the CDR3 reads TGTGCCAGCAGCTTAGCGGGACCGCGGTATGGCTACACCTTC. It translates to CASSLAGPRYGYTF. Variable domain in full (rest from reference TRBV7-2 and TRBJ1-2): GAGVSQSPSNKVTEKGKDVELRCDPISGHTALYWYRQSLGQGLEFLIYFQGNSAPDKSGLPSDRFSAERTGGSVSTLTIQRTQQEDSAVYLCASSLAGPRYGYTFGSGTRLTVV.

This rearrangement joins TRBV7-7 to TRBJ2-2; perhaps D is TRBD1 or TRBD2 (6 bases each). The germline gives CDR1 SSHAT, CDR2 FNYEAQ (reference sequence). Trimming took 5 bases from V and 3 from J, leaving 16 bases between them. This CDR3 region has 16 residues. The CDR3 DNA sequence: TGTGCCAGCAGCCCAGGGTCGGGGGCAGACACCGGGGAGCTGTTTTTT. Its protein is CASSPGSGADTGELFF.

The chain has TRBV4-1 and TRBJ2-2; TRBD2 agrees at 7 bases. The CDR3 is 16 amino acids. Losses at the gene ends were 6 bases for V and 8 bases for J; bases not matched to a gene: 15. Germline loops: CDR1 MGHRA, CDR2 YSYEKL. The DNA for the CDR3 is TGCGCCAGCAGTCCGACACTTGGGAGGGCCGGAGGGGAGCTGTTTTTT. Translation gives CASSPTLGRAGGELFF.

The CDR3 spells CASGLVPQPGELFF. The CDR3 coding sequence is TGTGCTAGTGGTTTGGTACCCCAACCCGGGGAGCTGTTTTTT. This chain uses TRBV12-5 with TRBJ2-2; D is undetermined. The CDR3 sequence is 14 residues long. Germline V lookup: CDR1 LGHNT, CDR2 FRNRAP. Trimming took off 0 bases at V and 6 bases at J, with 8 bases between the two ends.

The CDR3 is CASSPRTSGRPSNEQFF. CDR3 in DNA: TGTGCCAGTAGTCCAAGGACTAGCGGGCGTCCGAGCAATGAGCAGTTCTTC. This sequence joins TRBV19 and TRBJ2-1, with 11 nucleotides matching TRBD2. This CDR3 spans 17 amino acids. V lost 5 bases to trimming and J lost 6 bases; unmatched junction nucleotides: 12. Germline CDR1 is LNHDA and CDR2 is SQIVND (reference sequence).

V is TRBV29-1 and J is TRBJ2-7; D possibly uses TRBD1 or TRBD2 (5 bases each). This CDR3 comprises 15 residues. The germline V gene has CDR1 SQVTM and CDR2 ANQGSEA. Trimming removed 5 bases at V and 0 bases at J, with 17 bases between. CDR3 sequence reads: CSVRIRDGASYEQYF. Written as DNA, the CDR3 is TGCAGCGTTCGGATTCGGGACGGAGCCTCCTACGAGCAGTACTTC.

This sequence joins TRBV29-1 and TRBJ1-1, with a weak D call TRBD1 (6 bases). CDR1 and CDR2 from the germline V gene are SQVTM and ANQGSEA. Trimming stripped 4 bases from V and 2 bases from J, with 11 bases between. The CDR3 covers 13 residues. The CDR3 loop reads CSVGQVANTEAFF. The CDR3 nucleotides are TGCAGCGTTGGACAGGTGGCTAACACTGAAGCTTTCTTT.

This clone occurred a few times. The rearrangement links TRBV6-1 to TRBJ1-1; possibly TRBD1 for D (5 bases). The ends were cut back, 4 bases at V and 4 bases at J, with 10 bases in the middle. The CDR3 contains 13 residues. Germline values: CDR1 MNHNS, CDR2 SASEGT. In nucleotides, the CDR3 is TGTGCCAGCAGTGTCGAGGGACCCACTGAAGCTTTCTTT. Translated, it gives CASSVEGPTEAFF.

This clone was observed a handful of times. The V gene is TRBV19, the J gene TRBJ1-1; TRBD1 matches 7 bases. After removal of 8 bases from V and 5 bases from J, the junction contained 5 bases not matched to a gene. CDR3 length: 12 residues. The V gene's germline CDR1 is LNHDA and CDR2 SQIVND (reference sequence). DNA for the CDR3: TGTGCCAGTTCCGAGGGGGCGACTGAAGCTTTCTTT. Translated, it gives CASSEGATEAFF.

To note about this clone: A much larger clone lies one base from this, so it may be a read error. The V gene is TRBV6-5, the J gene TRBJ1-1, with D uncertain. CDR1 MNHEY and CDR2 SVGAGI come from the germline V gene. The CDR3 runs 12 residues. CDR3 residues: CAGSVQDTEAFF. CDR3 coding DNA: TGTGCCGGCAGCGTACAAGACACTGAAGCTTTCTTT.

V is TRBV10-1 and J is TRBJ1-4; D remains unclear. The CDR3 covers 14 residues. Germline V gene data show CDR1 as WNHNN and CDR2 as SYGVQD (reference sequence). Trimming cost V 2 bases and J 3 bases, with 7 bases left between them. The CDR3 spells CASSETVPNEKLFF. CDR3 in DNA: TGCGCCAGCAGTGAGACCGTTCCTAATGAAAAACTGTTTTTT.

V is TRBV6-5 and J is TRBJ2-3; D is possibly TRBD2 (6 bases). CDR3 length equals 15 residues. Germline loops: CDR1 MNHEY, CDR2 SVGAGI. Trimming removed 6 bases at V and 0 bases at J, with 13 bases between. The CDR3 DNA follows: TGTGCCAGCAGCCGAACGGGAGCTAGCACAGATACGCAGTATTTT. The encoded protein is CASSRTGASTDTQYF.

About this clone: A much larger clone differs by one base, so this may be a read error. The chain combines TRBV5-4 with TRBJ1-1; D is unresolved. Germline CDR1 reads SGHNT; CDR2 reads YYREEE (reference sequence). The CDR3 runs 13 residues. The V end was cut by 0 bases, the J end by 1 base, with 4 bases between. CDR3 amino acids: CASSLDRNTEAFF. CDR3 DNA sequence: TGTGCCAGCAGCTTGGACAGGAACACTGAAGCTTTCTTT. Full variable domain (rest looked up from reference TRBV5-4 and TRBJ1-1): ETGVTQSPTHLIKTRGQQVTLRCSSQSGHNTVSWYQQALGQGPQFIFQYYREEENGRGNFPPRFSGLQFPNYSSELNVNALELDDSALYLCASSLDRNTEAFFGQGTRLTVV.

This chain links TRBV9 with TRBJ2-2; no firm D call. This CDR3 contains 15 residues. Looked up from germline, CDR1 is SGDLS and CDR2 is YYNGEE. The V gene lost 4 bases and the J gene lost 0 bases, with 10 bases spanning the gap. The CDR3 region has the DNA TGTGCCAGCAGCCCCCGCCCGTCGAACACCGGGGAGCTGTTTTTT. Its protein is CASSPRPSNTGELFF. Supplemented by reference TRBV9 and TRBJ2-2, the full variable domain reads DSGVTQTPKHLITATGQRVTLRCSPRSGDLSVYWYQQSLDQGLQFLIQYYNGEERAKGNILERFSAQQFPDLHSELNLSSLELGDSALYFCASSPRPSNTGELFFGEGSRLTVL.

The V and J genes are TRBV30 and TRBJ1-1; 8 nucleotides match TRBD1. The germline V gene encodes CDR1 GTSNPN and CDR2 SVGIG (reference sequence). J lost 0 bases, V lost 5 bases, and 2 bases had no gene match. This CDR3 has 13 amino acids. CDR3 DNA: TGTGCCTGGGACAGGGGCCTGAACACTGAAGCTTTCTTT. It specifies CAWDRGLNTEAFF.

The chain employs TRBV20-1 and TRBJ2-1; no reliable D call. CDR1 is DFQATT, CDR2 SNEGSKA, per germline (reference sequence). The CDR3 runs 11 residues. Trimming removed 6 bases from V and 4 bases from J, with 7 bases in between. The CDR3 nucleotides are TGCAGTGCCGCCTTTTACAATGAGCAGTTCTTC. It specifies CSAAFYNEQFF.

V gene TRBV6-1 combines with J gene TRBJ2-7; 9 bases align to TRBD1. The length of the CDR3 is 15 residues. Germline lookup yields CDR1 MNHNS and CDR2 SASEGT. The ends lost 7 bases at V and 6 bases at J; junction bases unmatched: 13. DNA for the CDR3: TGTGCCAGCACTCTTTGGAGGACAGGGGCTCGCGAGCAGTACTTC. Protein sequence: CASTLWRTGAREQYF.

This clone has more than one count but fewer than ten. This chain links TRBV6-5 with TRBJ1-2; 11 bases fit TRBD1. CDR1 and CDR2 from the germline V gene are MNHEY and SVGAGI. The CDR3 is 15 residues long. The V and J ends lost 2 bases and 6 bases, in that order; junction bases with no gene match: 5. The CDR3 loop reads CASSYGTGGRDGYTF. CDR3 sequence (DNA): TGTGCCAGCAGTTACGGGACAGGGGGACGGGATGGCTACACCTTC.

This chain joins TRBV18 and TRBJ1-1; unclear D gene. Trimming took off 4 bases at V and 7 bases at J, with 16 bases between the two ends. The CDR3 is 14 amino acids. Germline lookup yields CDR1 KGHSH and CDR2 LQKENI. CDR3 in amino acids: CASSLTVDSFEAFF. The CDR3 DNA reads as TGTGCCAGCTCACTCACAGTCGACTCCTTTGAAGCTTTCTTT.